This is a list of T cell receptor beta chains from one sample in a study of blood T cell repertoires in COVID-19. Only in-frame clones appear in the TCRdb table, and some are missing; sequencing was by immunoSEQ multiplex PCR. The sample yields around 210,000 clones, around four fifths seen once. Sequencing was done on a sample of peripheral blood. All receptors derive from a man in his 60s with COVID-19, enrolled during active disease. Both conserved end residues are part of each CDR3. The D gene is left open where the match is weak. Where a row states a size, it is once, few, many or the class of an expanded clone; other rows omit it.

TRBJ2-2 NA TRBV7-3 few CASTSGGSGELFF TGTGCCAGCACCTCAGGAGGGTCCGGGGAGCTGTTTTTT
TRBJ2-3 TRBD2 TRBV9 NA CASSPRLAGSTDTQYF TGTGCCAGCAGCCCCCGACTAGCGGGAAGCACAGATACGCAGTATTTT
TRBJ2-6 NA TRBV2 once CASSEGYYRVSGANVLTF TGTGCCAGCAGTGAAGGCTACTACAGGGTCTCAGGGGCCAACGTCCTGACTTTC
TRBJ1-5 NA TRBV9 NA CASSVQNTGYGLRNQPQHF TGTGCCAGCAGCGTACAAAACACAGGGTACGGTTTACGCAATCAGCCCCAGCATTTT
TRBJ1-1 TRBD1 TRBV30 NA CAWSAGTGGSFAFF TGTGCCTGGAGTGCAGGGACAGGGGGCTCTTTCGCTTTCTTT
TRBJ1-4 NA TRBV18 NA CASSPSGTQEKLFF TGTGCCAGCTCACCCTCGGGGACACAAGAAAAACTGTTTTTT
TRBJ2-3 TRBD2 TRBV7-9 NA CASSPRLAGATDTQYF TGTGCCAGCAGCCCGAGACTAGCGGGAGCAACAGATACGCAGTATTTT
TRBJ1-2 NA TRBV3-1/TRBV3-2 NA CASSPERGSGYTF TGTGCCAGCAGCCCCGAACGGGGAAGCGGCTACACCTTC
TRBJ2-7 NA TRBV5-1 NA CASSPGIYYEQYF TGCGCCAGCAGCCCGGGTATTTACTACGAGCAGTACTTC
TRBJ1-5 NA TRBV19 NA CASSSQGAFQPQHF TGTGCCAGTAGTTCACAGGGCGCCTTTCAGCCCCAGCATTTT
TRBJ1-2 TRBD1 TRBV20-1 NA CSAEQGNGYTF TGCAGTGCTGAACAGGGGAATGGCTACACCTTC
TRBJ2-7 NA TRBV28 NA CASSSGADYEQYF TGTGCCAGCAGTTCAGGGGCGGACTACGAGCAGTACTTC
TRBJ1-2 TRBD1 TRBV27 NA CASRKPGQGYGYTF TGTGCCAGCAGAAAACCGGGACAGGGCTATGGCTACACCTTC
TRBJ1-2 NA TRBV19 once CASSPNHGYGYTF TGTGCCAGTAGCCCTAACCACGGGTATGGCTACACCTTC
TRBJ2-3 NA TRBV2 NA CASRTGTSTDTQYF TGTGCCAGCAGAACAGGGACAAGCACAGATACGCAGTATTTT
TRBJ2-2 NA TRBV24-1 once CATGPEGLRNTGELFF TGTGCCACCGGTCCTGAGGGTTTAAGAAACACCGGGGAGCTGTTTTTT
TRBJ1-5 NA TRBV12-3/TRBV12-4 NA CASSFENQPQHF TGTGCCAGCAGTTTTGAGAATCAGCCCCAGCATTTT
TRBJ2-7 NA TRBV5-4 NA CASSVTAYEQYF TGTGCCAGCAGCGTTACAGCATACGAGCAGTACTTC
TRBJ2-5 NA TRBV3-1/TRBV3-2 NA CASSQGRAQTQYF TGTGCCAGCAGCCAAGGCAGGGCGCAGACCCAGTACTTC
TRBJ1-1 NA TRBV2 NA CASTADDTEAFF TGTGCCAGCACTGCGGATGACACTGAAGCTTTCTTT
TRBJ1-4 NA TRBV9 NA CASSAAGRLRNEKLFF TGTGCCAGCAGCGCCGCGGGCCGATTACGTAATGAAAAACTGTTTTTT
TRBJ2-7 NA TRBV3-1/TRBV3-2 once CASSQLPGAYEQYF TGTGCCAGCAGCCAATTACCCGGGGCCTACGAGCAGTACTTC
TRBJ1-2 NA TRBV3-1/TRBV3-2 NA CVSSPAGDHGYTF TGTGTCAGCAGCCCCGCAGGGGATCATGGCTACACCTTC
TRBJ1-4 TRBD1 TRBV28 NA CASSTGTGGDIGNEKLFF TGTGCCAGCAGTACCGGGACAGGGGGAGATATCGGTAATGAAAAACTGTTTTTT
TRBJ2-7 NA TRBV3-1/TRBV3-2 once CASSQVTTGSAYEQYF TGTGCCAGCAGCCAAGTGACGACGGGATCGGCCTACGAGCAGTACTTC
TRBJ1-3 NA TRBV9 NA CASSAHPGQTTGNTIYF TGTGCCAGCAGCGCGCACCCCGGACAGACCACTGGAAACACCATATATTTT
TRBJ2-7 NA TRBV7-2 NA CASSLYQGTYEQYF TGTGCCAGCAGCTTATACCAGGGGACCTACGAGCAGTACTTC
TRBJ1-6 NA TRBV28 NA CASSLPGGGNSPLHF TGTGCCAGCAGTTTACCTGGCGGGGGAAATTCACCCCTCCACTTT
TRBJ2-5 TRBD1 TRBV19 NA CASSMSRQGGQETQYF TGTGCCAGTAGTATGTCCCGACAGGGTGGCCAAGAGACCCAGTACTTC
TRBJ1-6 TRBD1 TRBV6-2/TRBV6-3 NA CASSLPDRGNSPLHF TGTGCCAGCAGTTTACCGGACAGGGGTAATTCACCCCTCCACTTT
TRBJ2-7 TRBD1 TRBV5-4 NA CASSLRTGRMEQYF TGTGCCAGCAGCTTGAGGACAGGGAGGATGGAGCAGTACTTC
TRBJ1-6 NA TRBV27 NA CASSPRFEYNSPLHF TGTGCCAGCAGTCCTCGCTTTGAGTATAATTCACCCCTCCACTTT
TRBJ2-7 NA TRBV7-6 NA CASSPRGPYEQYF TGTGCCAGCAGCCCAAGGGGCCCCTACGAGCAGTACTTC
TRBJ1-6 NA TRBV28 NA CAGRLDGNSPLHF TGTGCCGGGAGACTTGACGGGAATTCACCCCTCCACTTT
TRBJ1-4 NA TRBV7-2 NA CASSFSLINEKLFF TGTGCCAGCAGCTTCTCACTGATTAATGAAAAACTGTTTTTT